This T cell receptor beta chain derives from a study of PD-1 blockade in classical Hodgkin lymphoma. Relapse was seen in all patients after autologous stem cell transplantation, and brentuximab vedotin exposure was variable. Magnetic negative selection of thawed PBMCs was the method by which CD4+ T cells were purified. Assay: immunoSEQ multiplex PCR; the TCRdb copy retains only in-frame clones and omits some. The data contain tens of thousands of clones, over 75% of them seen just once; the ten biggest clones take up 2.4%. This CDR3 comprises 13 residues. Germline V gene sequence: CDR1 SGHRS, CDR2 YFSETQ. V lost 3 bases and J lost 6; bases outside the gene matches: 2.

The receptor comes from a human donor with classical Hodgkin lymphoma. V and J are TRBV5-1 and TRBJ2-2, with 7 bases matching TRBD2. This sample comprised CD4+ T cells from blood, obtained at baseline. The CDR3 region has the DNA TGCGCCAGCAGCTGGGAGGGTGCCGGGGAGCTGTTTTTT. It encodes CASSWEGAGELFF.